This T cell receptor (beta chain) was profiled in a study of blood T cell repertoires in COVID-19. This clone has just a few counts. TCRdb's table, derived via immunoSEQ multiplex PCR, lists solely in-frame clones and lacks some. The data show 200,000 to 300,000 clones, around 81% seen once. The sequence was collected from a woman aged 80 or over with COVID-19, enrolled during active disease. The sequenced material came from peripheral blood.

The CDR3 coding sequence is TGTGCCAGCAGCTTAAACCAGAAAGCTTTCTTT. Translating gives CASSLNQKAFF. This rearrangement joins TRBV7-2 to TRBJ1-1; D ambiguous. V lost 2 bases, J lost 9 bases, and 7 bases lay in between. Germline V gene lookup returns CDR1 SGHTA and CDR2 FQGNSA. The length of the CDR3 is 11 residues.